One TCR beta chain is described in this entry. These data come from a study of T cells in Graves' hyperthyroidism and ophthalmopathy. This CDR3 spans 15 amino acids. The germline V and J ends were trimmed by 7 bases and 0 bases, with 13 bases remaining between them. Amplification of TCR beta CDR3 regions was performed using RNA transcripts as template. The HTBI primer set was used in a first-round RT-PCR of the TCR CDR3. TCRdb re-called the multiplex PCR reads through MiXCR, storing one row per CDR3 protein. The sample lists approximately 710,000 distinct CDR3 sequences; around 16% were seen once. The PBMCs were taken from roughly 10 ml of fresh peripheral blood.

The chain links TRBV12-3 or TRBV12-4 to TRBJ2-1, with a tentative D call TRBD1 (5 bases). Specimen: blood. The sequence was collected from a man between 45 and 60 years old with Graves' hyperthyroidism. This chain's CDR3 is CASTGRQSSYNEQFF. The DNA for the CDR3 is TGTGCCAGCACTGGGCGACAGAGCTCCTACAATGAGCAGTTCTTC.